Shown below are 27 T cell receptor beta chains from a single sample sequenced in a study of blood T cell repertoires in COVID-19. Libraries were prepared by immunoSEQ multiplex PCR; TCRdb keeps only in-frame clonotypes and omits some of them. The sample lists about 170,000 clones, around 80% occurring once. Sample: peripheral blood. These receptors all come from a woman at least 80 years old with acute or convalescent COVID-19.

The chain has TRBV10-2 and TRBJ2-3; 12 positions match TRBD2. This CDR3 contains 14 residues. V lost 7 bases, J lost 4 bases, and 3 bases stayed unmatched. Germline assignment: CDR1 WSHSY and CDR2 SAAADI. CDR3 region: CASTASGRADTQYF. Written as DNA, the CDR3 is TGCGCCAGCACGGCTAGCGGGAGGGCAGATACGCAGTATTTT.

The chain uses TRBV2 and TRBJ2-7, with no clear D. This CDR3 is 12 amino acids long. V was clipped by 7 bases and J by 3 bases, with 10 bases between them. Germline CDR1 is SNHLY and CDR2 is FYNNEI. The CDR3 spells CASMGQVYEQYF. CDR3 coding DNA: TGTGCCAGCATGGGCCAGGTCTACGAGCAGTACTTC.

The J gene is TRBJ2-3, the V gene TRBV27, with TRBD2 as a possible D gene (6 bases). Trimming took off 7 bases at V and 1 base at J, with 12 bases between the two ends. Germline lookup yields CDR1 MNHEY and CDR2 SMNVEV (reference sequence). CDR3 length equals 14 residues. CDR3 region: CASTDYSGTDTQYF. The CDR3, as DNA: TGTGCCAGCACGGACTACTCTGGCACAGATACGCAGTATTTT.

V is TRBV3-1 (or the pseudogene TRBV3-2) and J is TRBJ1-1; no definite D call. The CDR3 is 15 amino acids. In germline, CDR1 is LGHDT, CDR2 YNNKEL (reference sequence). V was clipped by 1 base and J by 2 bases, with 11 bases between them. CDR3 protein: CASSQGNSFNTEAFF. CDR3 sequence (DNA): TGTGCCAGCAGCCAAGGAAACAGTTTCAACACTGAAGCTTTCTTT.

The gene calls are TRBV11-2 and TRBJ2-6; 10 bases line up with TRBD1. This CDR3 comprises 18 residues. Germline CDR1 is SGHAT and CDR2 is FQNNGV. V lost 3 bases to trimming and J lost 0 bases; unmatched junction nucleotides: 5. DNA for the CDR3: TGTGCCAGCAGCTTGGGACAGGGGTACAGCTCTGGGGCCAACGTCCTGACTTTC. Translated: CASSLGQGYSSGANVLTF.

The chain recombines TRBV6-5 with TRBJ2-7, with 11 bases lining up with TRBD2. Germline V gene sequence: CDR1 MNHEY, CDR2 SVGAGI. There are 14 residues in the CDR3. Trimming at V came to 6 bases and at J to 3 bases, leaving 4 bases not matched to a gene. This CDR3 reads CASSVGLADYEQYF. The CDR3 DNA is TGTGCCAGCAGCGTGGGACTAGCGGACTACGAGCAGTACTTC.

This chain joins TRBV9 and TRBJ2-7; 8 nucleotides line up with TRBD2. In germline, CDR1 is SGDLS, CDR2 YYNGEE. CDR3 size: 17 residues. V was clipped by 4 bases and J by 1 base; unmatched bases: 13. CDR3: CASSRAWGGRFSYEQYF. CDR3 bases: TGTGCCAGCAGCCGGGCCTGGGGCGGGAGGTTTTCCTACGAGCAGTACTTC.

The J gene is TRBJ1-1, the V gene TRBV18; D gene uncertain. CDR1 and CDR2 (germline): KGHSH, LQKENI. V dropped 3 bases and J dropped 0 bases, with 11 bases sitting between them. This CDR3 is 15 amino acids long. CDR3 region: CASSPLDTLNTEAFF. The CDR3 DNA reads TGTGCCAGCTCACCTCTTGACACCCTGAACACTGAAGCTTTCTTT.

The table lists this clone with a few counts. V usage is TRBV7-2 and J usage is TRBJ2-3; 9 bases agree with TRBD2. Germline lookup yields CDR1 SGHTA and CDR2 FQGNSA. CDR3 length: 14 residues. The junction had 4 bases not matched to a gene; V was cut back by 3 bases and J by 6 bases. The DNA of the CDR3 is TGTGCCAGCAGCTTGGGACTAGCACCCGATACGCAGTATTTT. Its translation is CASSLGLAPDTQYF.

This chain links TRBV5-1 with TRBJ1-2; 7 nucleotides agree with TRBD1. V lost 7 bases and J lost 1; bases outside the gene matches: 7. CDR3 length: 14 amino acids. Germline assignment: CDR1 SGHRS and CDR2 YFSETQ. The CDR3 here is CASSFGTDNYGYTF. The CDR3 DNA sequence: TGCGCCAGCTCCTTCGGGACAGATAACTATGGCTACACCTTC.

This chain connects TRBV27 to TRBJ1-5; 8 bases agree with TRBD1. V shed 8 bases, J shed 1 base, and the junction held 13 bases outside the gene matches. Per the germline V gene, CDR1 is MNHEY and CDR2 is SMNVEV (reference sequence). This CDR3 is 17 amino acids long. DNA of the CDR3: TGTGCCAGCCGTCGATTGCAGGGGGCGCGAAGCAATCAGCCCCAGCATTTT. It encodes CASRRLQGARSNQPQHF.

This rearrangement joins TRBV30 to TRBJ1-3, with D unclear. CDR3 length: 14 residues. Trimming cost V 4 bases and J 2 bases, with 12 bases left between them. Germline CDR1 is GTSNPN and CDR2 is SVGIG (reference sequence). CDR3 bases: TGTGCCTGGATGGAAGGAGCACCTGGAAACACCATATATTTT. Protein product: CAWMEGAPGNTIYF.

V is TRBV2 and J is TRBJ2-1; 7 nucleotides line up with TRBD2. Germline loops: CDR1 SNHLY, CDR2 FYNNEI. This CDR3 has 15 residues. V lost 10 bases to trimming and J lost 0 bases; unmatched junction nucleotides: 9. The CDR3 is CAISGGPSSYNEQFF. The CDR3 nucleotides read TGTGCCATTTCGGGAGGACCGAGCTCCTACAATGAGCAGTTCTTC.

The chain employs TRBV5-1 and TRBJ2-2; 7 bases agree with TRBD2. V shed 2 bases and J 2 bases; nucleotides not matched to a gene: 9. CDR3 length equals 17 residues. The V gene's germline CDR1 is SGHRS and CDR2 YFSETQ. The CDR3 DNA sequence: TGCGCCAGCAGCTTAGCAATAGCGGGCCTCAACACCGGGGAGCTGTTTTTT. Encoded protein: CASSLAIAGLNTGELFF.

For the CDR3, the DNA is TGTGCCAGCAGCCAAGGCCCGGGGAATCAGCCCCAGCATTTT. As protein: CASSQGPGNQPQHF. V gene TRBV3-1 (or the pseudogene TRBV3-2) combines with J gene TRBJ1-5; no reliable D call. This CDR3 is built from 14 residues. V was pared by 1 base and J by 4 bases, with 8 bases between. Germline V gene sequence: CDR1 LGHDT, CDR2 YNNKEL (reference sequence).

The CDR3 loop reads CASSPRSWGYTF. The DNA for the CDR3 is TGTGCCAGCAGCCCTAGGTCGTGGGGCTACACCTTC. J is TRBJ1-2 and V is TRBV5-8; D remains ambiguous. V lost 4 bases and J 8 bases, leaving 12 bases between the germline ends. There are 12 residues in the CDR3. Germline V gives CDR1 SGHTS, CDR2 YDEGEE.

This clone was seen a single time. The chain links TRBV7-6 to TRBJ2-7; a weak D match, TRBD2 (6 bases). In germline, CDR1 is SGHVS, CDR2 FNYEAQ. The CDR3 runs 14 residues. Between the trimmed V and J ends, which lost 3 bases and 7 bases, there was a span of 16 bases. CDR3 sequence: CASSLTVMGTEQYF. CDR3 DNA sequence: TGTGCCAGCAGCTTGACTGTCATGGGGACTGAGCAGTACTTC.

This chain's CDR3 is CSAQAAGENSPLHF. CDR3 bases: TGCAGCGCTCAAGCGGCAGGGGAAAATTCACCCCTCCACTTT. The V gene is TRBV29-1, the J gene TRBJ1-6, with a tentative D call TRBD1 (6 bases). This CDR3 comprises 14 residues. Germline V gene sequence: CDR1 SQVTM, CDR2 ANQGSEA. V dropped 7 bases and J dropped 7 bases, with 17 bases sitting between them.

The V gene is TRBV4-2, the J gene TRBJ2-7; TRBD2 is a possible D gene (6 bases). V was cut by 3 bases and J by 1 base, with 10 bases left in between. The CDR3 spans 14 residues. Germline CDR1 LGHNA, CDR2 YNFKEQ. The CDR3 DNA reads TGTGCCAGCAGCCACGCGGGACTGTCCTACGAGCAGTACTTC. It specifies CASSHAGLSYEQYF.

The genes are TRBV2 and TRBJ1-4; 8 bases fit TRBD1. Germline V gene data show CDR1 as SNHLY and CDR2 as FYNNEI. Germline trimming cut 5 bases from V and 0 bases from J; bases unmatched to any gene: 11. The CDR3 spans 18 residues. CDR3 in amino acids: CASSLWTGSEATNEKLFF. CDR3 DNA sequence: TGTGCCAGCAGTCTATGGACAGGGTCGGAAGCAACTAATGAAAAACTGTTTTTT.

The chain is built from TRBV6-5 and TRBJ1-1; TRBD1 matches at 7 bases. CDR1 and CDR2 (germline): MNHEY, SVGAGI. This CDR3 has 14 residues. Unmatched junction bases numbered 5, after V lost 6 bases and J lost 1 base. This CDR3 is CASRRDSRNTEAFF. Here the CDR3 DNA reads TGTGCCAGCAGACGGGACAGCCGGAACACTGAAGCTTTCTTT.

Concerning this clone itself: Other DNA sequences within the sample encode an identical CDR3. For the CDR3, the DNA is TGCGCCAGCAGCTTCGCGGGGGGATCCGGCTACACCTTC. Translating gives CASSFAGGSGYTF. The chain couples TRBV5-1 to TRBJ1-2; the D gene is possibly TRBD1 (5 bases). This CDR3 spans 13 amino acids. Germline-derived CDR1 and CDR2 are SGHRS and YFSETQ. V lost 2 bases and J lost 8, with 13 bases in between. Drawing the rest from reference TRBV5-1 and TRBJ1-2, the complete variable domain is KAGVTQTPRYLIKTRGQQVTLSCSPISGHRSVSWYQQTPGQGLQFLFEYFSETQRNKGNFPGRFSGRQFSNSRSEMNVSTLELGDSALYLCASSFAGGSGYTFGSGTRLTVV.

This clone was seen only once. V is TRBV9 and J is TRBJ1-1, with a possible D match to TRBD1 (5 bases). CDR1 is SGDLS, CDR2 YYNGEE, per germline. This CDR3 comprises 14 residues. Trimming shortened V by 2 bases and J by 1 base, and 9 bases separated the two germline ends. The CDR3 sequence: CASSVRGQNTEAFF. The CDR3 DNA reads TGTGCCAGCAGCGTTAGGGGTCAGAACACTGAAGCTTTCTTT. Looking up the rest from reference TRBV9 and TRBJ1-1 gives the full variable domain: DSGVTQTPKHLITATGQRVTLRCSPRSGDLSVYWYQQSLDQGLQFLIQYYNGEERAKGNILERFSAQQFPDLHSELNLSSLELGDSALYFCASSVRGQNTEAFFGQGTRLTVV.

The chain employs TRBV5-1 and TRBJ1-2; 7 bases line up with TRBD1. The CDR3 runs 14 residues. Trimming removed 4 bases from V and 4 bases from J; junction bases left unmatched: 7. The V gene's germline CDR1 is SGHRS and CDR2 YFSETQ. Here the CDR3 reads CASSREGQLYGYTF. In DNA form, the CDR3 reads TGCGCCAGCAGCCGCGAGGGACAGCTCTATGGCTACACCTTC. The whole variable domain, remainder taken from reference TRBV5-1 and TRBJ1-2, is KAGVTQTPRYLIKTRGQQVTLSCSPISGHRSVSWYQQTPGQGLQFLFEYFSETQRNKGNFPGRFSGRQFSNSRSEMNVSTLELGDSALYLCASSREGQLYGYTFGSGTRLTVV.

The chain combines TRBV7-9 with TRBJ2-1, with no clear D. The CDR3 length is 12 residues. Germline CDR1 and CDR2: SEHNR and FQNEAQ (reference sequence). The V end lost 5 bases, the J end lost 9 bases, and 11 bases lay between the germline ends. CDR3 loop: CASSPLASEQFF. As DNA, the CDR3 is TGTGCCAGCAGCCCCCTTGCCAGTGAGCAGTTCTTC. Combining the CDR3 with reference TRBV7-9 and TRBJ2-1 gives the whole variable domain DTGVSQNPRHKITKRGQNVTFRCDPISEHNRLYWYRQTLGQGPEFLTYFQNEAQLEKSRLLSDRFSAERPKGSFSTLEIQRTEQGDSAMYLCASSPLASEQFFGPGTRLTVL.

The chain joins TRBV5-4 to TRBJ1-1, with 8 bases matching TRBD1. Germline CDR1 reads SGHNT; CDR2 reads YYREEE (reference sequence). The V and J ends lost 4 bases and 1 base, in that order; junction bases with no gene match: 3. The CDR3 has 14 residues. The CDR3: CASSEGQANTEAFF. The CDR3 region has the DNA TGTGCCAGCAGCGAGGGACAGGCGAACACTGAAGCTTTCTTT.

The rearrangement joins TRBV2 to TRBJ1-6; D remains ambiguous. CDR1 SNHLY and CDR2 FYNNEI come from the germline V gene. This CDR3 contains 13 residues. Trimming stripped 7 bases from V and 7 bases from J, with 11 bases between. In DNA, the CDR3 is TGTGCCAGCACCCCCGGGGTAAATTCACCCCTCCACTTT. It codes for CASTPGVNSPLHF.